The TCR beta chain under discussion was sequenced for a study of blood T cells in healthy people across ages. Of note for this clonotype: The antigen is not known.

Broader study findings: Long-lived donors had more naive CD4+ cells and higher diversity than aged donors. A strong correlation between TCR beta diversity and naive T cell percentage was seen.

The people who gave samples were healthy Caucasians from Russia, aged roughly 6 to 90. The authors drew approximately 10 milliliters of peripheral blood from each donor. Using a J-beta primer mix together with a sample-barcoded 5' primer, a second PCR was run for roughly 7 to 12 cycles. Via MiXCR, TCRdb re-called the 5' RACE reads, giving one row per CDR3 protein. Counted here are about 1.6 million distinct CDR3 sequences, about 31% occurring once; the ten biggest clones make up about 11%. Germline CDR1 reads SGHDN; CDR2 reads FVKESK. V was pared by 4 bases and J by 2 bases, with 17 bases between. The CDR3 is 16 residues long.

Sample: blood. This clonotype was obtained from a woman under 40 in good health. The V gene is TRBV14, the J gene TRBJ2-5; D is possibly TRBD1 (6 bases). The CDR3 DNA follows: TGTGCCAGCAGCCCTCTGAGTGTTAGGGGGCAAGAGACCCAGTACTTC. Protein product: CASSPLSVRGQETQYF.